Listed here are 4 T cell receptor beta chains from one sample, sequenced in a study of cytomegalovirus exposure and HLA in healthy donors. 60 Vbeta and 13 Jbeta primers were used in PCR. Produced via immunoSEQ multiplex PCR; TCRdb's table is partial and in-frame only. The sample yields some 160,000 clones, roughly a tenth seen once. Material for sequencing was PBMCs. The receptors originated from a male donor in good health and CMV-seronegative.

This clone has only a few counts. Other DNA sequences within the sample encode an identical CDR3. The gene calls are TRBV29-1 and TRBJ1-2; D call uncertain. CDR1 and CDR2 from the germline V gene are SQVTM and ANQGSEA. CDR3 length: 14 amino acids. The ends were cut back, 4 bases at V and 1 base at J, with 13 bases in the middle. CDR3 in amino acids: CSVVESGNNYGYTF. CDR3 in DNA: TGCAGCGTTGTCGAGTCCGGGAATAACTATGGCTACACCTTC.

This clone has just a few counts. The J gene is TRBJ1-3, the V gene TRBV4-2; possibly TRBD1 for D (5 bases). Germline lookup yields CDR1 LGHNA and CDR2 YNFKEQ. The CDR3 runs 15 residues. V dropped 4 bases and J dropped 0 bases, with 10 bases sitting between them. In nucleotides, the CDR3 is TGTGCCAGCAGCCGAAACAGGATCTCTGGAAACACCATATATTTT. It translates to CASSRNRISGNTIYF.

This clone came up a few times. V gene TRBV28 combines with J gene TRBJ1-5; D remains unclear. The CDR3 has 15 amino acids. CDR1 and CDR2 (germline): MDHEN, SYDVKM. The germline V and J ends were trimmed by 3 bases and 6 bases, with 15 bases remaining between them. DNA for the CDR3: TGTGCCAGCAGTTTTCGGGGAGTCCCTGCTCAGCCCCAGCATTTT. Translated, it gives CASSFRGVPAQPQHF.

The chain uses TRBV5-1 and TRBJ2-2; 15 nucleotides match TRBD2. The V and J ends lost 3 bases and 4 bases, in that order; junction bases with no gene match: 7. The CDR3 is 18 amino acids. CDR1 SGHRS and CDR2 YFSETQ come from the germline V gene. The CDR3 coding sequence is TGCGCCAGCAGCTCAGGGACTAGCGGGGGGTTTGCCACCGGGGAGCTGTTTTTT. It codes for CASSSGTSGGFATGELFF.